This T cell receptor beta chain was sequenced for a study of T cell responses to AZD1222 COVID-19 vaccine. The ends were cut back, 5 bases at V and 13 bases at J, with 12 bases in the middle. The CDR3 consists of 11 residues. Germline V gene data show CDR1 as SNHLY and CDR2 as FYNNEI. The data were produced by immunoSEQ multiplex PCR, yet TCRdb's version contains in-frame clones alone and is incomplete. The table has under 140,000 clones, 85% to 95% seen once. This sequence was found in an adult in good health. The gene calls are TRBV2 and TRBJ2-1; maybe TRBD2 (5 bases). Specimen: peripheral blood, collected on day 0 of AZD1222 vaccination. In DNA, the CDR3 is TGTGCCAGCAGTTTGGCGGGTAGACAGTTCTTC. Translating it yields CASSLAGRQFF.